A single sample gave rise to the 32 T cell receptor beta chains below, sequenced in a study of T cells expressing NK-cell markers. TCRdb reprocessed the 5' RACE reads, keeping one entry per CDR3 protein, no DNA. With a few hundred thousand distinct CDR3 sequences in the sample, the ten largest clones hold roughly 3.6%. The sequencing input was blood T cells: a sorted CD56 or NKG2C T cell subset, CD4+ or CD8+ T cells, or bulk PBMC T cells (not recorded which). The receptors were sampled from a man aged 18-30 years in good health.

V gene TRBV15 combines with J gene TRBJ2-6. This CDR3 region has 15 residues. Per the germline V gene, CDR1 is LNHNV and CDR2 is YYDKDF (reference sequence). CDR3 sequence reads: CATSKDSSGANVLTF.

This chain uses TRBV29-1 with TRBJ1-1. CDR3 length equals 11 residues. Germline-derived CDR1 and CDR2 are SQVTM and ANQGSEA. The CDR3 is CSVEGYTEAFF.

The gene calls are TRBV30 and TRBJ2-7. Germline V gene data show CDR1 as GTSNPN and CDR2 as SVGIG (reference sequence). The length of the CDR3 is 11 residues. CDR3: CAWREFGEQYF.

J is TRBJ2-1 and V is TRBV12-3 or TRBV12-4; TCRdb's D call of TRBD2 is untestable without DNA. CDR3 length equals 15 residues. The CDR3 loop reads CASTPGLAGAKEQFF.

This chain joins TRBV7-8 and TRBJ2-1. This CDR3 spans 14 amino acids. Germline CDR1 and CDR2: SGHVS and FQNEAQ. The CDR3 protein is CASSSLDNYNEQFF.

The chain uses TRBV28 and TRBJ1-3; the D gene TCRdb calls, TRBD1, cannot be checked with no DNA. Germline V gives CDR1 MDHEN, CDR2 SYDVKM. The CDR3 is 15 amino acids. The CDR3 here is CASTETRGSGNTIYF.

The rearrangement links TRBV7-7 to TRBJ1-1; TCRdb lists TRBD1, though no DNA is available to test this call. The CDR3 loop spans 14 amino acids. Germline CDR1 is SSHAT and CDR2 is FNYEAQ (reference sequence). CDR3 region: CASGDRAVNTEAFF.

V gene TRBV7-6 combines with J gene TRBJ2-7; TCRdb proposes TRBD1, but this gene call is untestable without DNA. The CDR3 has 14 amino acids. CDR1 is SGHVS and CDR2 is FNYEAQ in the germline V gene. The CDR3: CASSLGDKSYEQYF.

This chain uses TRBV5-1 with TRBJ2-1; TCRdb names TRBD2, which stays unverified in the absence of DNA. The CDR3 extends over 15 amino acids. The germline V gene has CDR1 SGHRS and CDR2 YFSETQ. CDR3 amino acids: CASSLLAGGKNEQFF.

The CDR3 is CASSSTRAGGPFRTDTQYF. The chain links TRBV6-5 to TRBJ2-3; TCRdb's D gene call, TRBD2, goes unchecked for lack of DNA. Germline CDR1 is MNHEY and CDR2 is SVGAGI. The CDR3 is 19 amino acids.

V gene TRBV15 combines with J gene TRBJ2-4; TCRdb calls TRBD1, which cannot be checked without DNA. Germline V gene lookup returns CDR1 LNHNV and CDR2 YYDKDF (reference sequence). This CDR3 comprises 19 residues. CDR3 protein: CATSSFHPGQGMKRNIQYF.

The chain couples TRBV20-1 to TRBJ2-2; lacking DNA, the TRBD2 call made by TCRdb goes unchecked. There are 15 residues in the CDR3. Germline loops: CDR1 DFQATT, CDR2 SNEGSKA (reference sequence). CDR3 in amino acids: CSARAGLAVTGELFF.

The CDR3 loop reads CASSDRGVYEQYF. This sequence joins TRBV2 and TRBJ2-7. CDR1 is SNHLY and CDR2 is FYNNEI in the germline V gene. The CDR3 spans 13 residues.

The J gene is TRBJ2-1, the V gene TRBV9; TCRdb designates TRBD1, a call that cannot be tested without DNA. CDR1 SGDLS and CDR2 YYNGEE come from the germline V gene. CDR3 length: 15 amino acids. CDR3 protein: CASSFRGPPYNEQFF.

This chain connects TRBV4-2 to TRBJ2-3; with no DNA, the TCRdb D assignment of TRBD1 cannot be verified. This CDR3 region has 15 residues. The germline V gene has CDR1 LGHNA and CDR2 YNFKEQ. Here the CDR3 reads CASSQGGQGKNTQYF.

This rearrangement joins TRBV3-1 to TRBJ2-5; the TRBD2 assignment by TCRdb is unverifiable without DNA. Germline CDR1 LGHDT, CDR2 YNNKEL (reference sequence). The CDR3 extends over 14 amino acids. The CDR3 spells CASGGLAGDKTQYF.

The rearrangement uses TRBV7-9 and TRBJ1-5; there is no DNA to check the TCRdb D call of TRBD1. In germline, CDR1 is SEHNR, CDR2 FQNEAQ (reference sequence). The CDR3 has 13 amino acids. This CDR3 is CASTGGELQPQHF.

This chain uses TRBV5-1 with TRBJ2-1. Germline V gene data show CDR1 as SGHRS and CDR2 as YFSETQ. The CDR3 runs to 12 residues. CDR3: CASSLYGDEQFF.

The chain links TRBV5-1 to TRBJ2-1; TCRdb designates TRBD2, a call that cannot be tested without DNA. Germline V gives CDR1 SGHRS, CDR2 YFSETQ. The CDR3 has 16 residues. The CDR3 sequence: CASSLGGSGLPSEQFF.

The chain couples TRBV6-4 to TRBJ2-1; absent DNA, TCRdb's TRBD2 call cannot be checked. CDR3 length: 11 amino acids. Germline CDR1 is MRHNA and CDR2 is SNTAGT. This CDR3 reads CATGLAGSGFF.

This chain connects TRBV9 to TRBJ2-3; TCRdb returns TRBD2, unconfirmable since there is no DNA. Germline CDR1 is SGDLS and CDR2 is YYNGEE. The CDR3 has 16 amino acids. The CDR3: CASSVSAGEGTDTQYF.

This sequence joins TRBV10-3 and TRBJ1-2; the D call from TCRdb, TRBD1, cannot be confirmed without DNA. CDR3 length equals 14 residues. Germline CDR1 and CDR2: ENHRY and SYGVKD. CDR3 protein: CAITHGQGAGGYTF.

The chain carries TRBV12-3 or TRBV12-4 and TRBJ2-2; there is no DNA to check the TCRdb D call of TRBD1. This CDR3 comprises 16 residues. CDR3: CASSNRGLKNTGELFF.

The V call is TRBV20-1, the J call TRBJ2-7; TCRdb returns TRBD2, unconfirmable since there is no DNA. Germline V gene lookup returns CDR1 DFQATT and CDR2 SNEGSKA (reference sequence). The CDR3 runs to 15 residues. The CDR3 protein is CSASGLAGGGNEQYF.

The chain joins TRBV4-3 to TRBJ2-1. The V gene's germline CDR1 is LGHNA and CDR2 YSLEER. This CDR3 has 15 amino acids. The CDR3 is CASSQSPTRDNEQFF.

The genes are TRBV6-2 or TRBV6-3 and TRBJ1-4. There are 13 residues in the CDR3. Germline-derived CDR1 and CDR2 are MNHEY and SVGEGT. The CDR3 loop is CASTRSLNEKLFF.

The J gene is TRBJ2-4, the V gene TRBV6-1. The CDR3 consists of 14 residues. CDR1 is MNHNS and CDR2 is SASEGT in the germline V gene. CDR3 amino acids: CASMAILAKNIQYF.

The chain employs TRBV18 and TRBJ2-1; TCRdb designates TRBD1, a call that cannot be tested without DNA. The germline V gene has CDR1 KGHSH and CDR2 LQKENI. The CDR3 contains 15 residues. This CDR3 is CASSRGSGVYNEQFF.

The chain is built from TRBV5-1 and TRBJ2-3; lacking DNA, the TRBD2 call made by TCRdb goes unchecked. The CDR3 totals 15 residues. The germline V gene has CDR1 SGHRS and CDR2 YFSETQ. CDR3 region: CASSLLAGESDTQYF.

V usage is TRBV11-2 and J usage is TRBJ1-2; TCRdb indicates TRBD1, and absent DNA this call remains unverified. This CDR3 contains 17 residues. Germline lookup yields CDR1 SGHAT and CDR2 FQNNGV. CDR3 amino acids: CASSSVLRTGGIYGYTF.

The chain joins TRBV20-1 to TRBJ2-1; TCRdb picks TRBD1, but there is no DNA to check that call. Germline assignment: CDR1 DFQATT and CDR2 SNEGSKA (reference sequence). CDR3 length: 15 amino acids. The chain's CDR3 is CSARDGGQLIHEQFF.

The J gene is TRBJ2-1, the V gene TRBV11-2; TCRdb lists TRBD2, though no DNA is available to test this call. CDR3 length: 16 amino acids. Germline CDR1 is SGHAT and CDR2 is FQNNGV. The CDR3 region is CASSSLRVGSYNEQFF. The whole variable domain, filled in from reference TRBV11-2 and TRBJ2-1, reads EAGVAQSPRYKIIEKRQSVAFWCNPISGHATLYWYQQILGQGPKLLIQFQNNGVVDDSQLPKDRFSAERLKGVDSTLKIQPAKLEDSAVYLCASSSLRVGSYNEQFFGPGTRLTVL.